The TCR beta chain described here comes from a study of OX40 agonist ivuxolimab in advanced cancers. On the study more broadly: Three patients had partial responses: one hepatocellular carcinoma, two cutaneous melanoma.

V lost 0 bases and J lost 7, with 16 bases in between. The CDR3 covers 15 residues. Germline-derived CDR1 and CDR2 are SGDLS and YYNGEE. With respect to this clone: Its antigen is unknown.

Assay: immunoSEQ multiplex PCR; the TCRdb copy retains only in-frame clones and omits some. Of about 15,000 clones in the sample, about 81% were seen once. Overall study findings and caveats: Researchers report that CD8+ T cells had, on average, more expanded clones than CD4+.

The chain is built from TRBV9 and TRBJ2-5; D possibly matches TRBD1 or TRBD2 (5 bases each). This sequence was found in an adult with an advanced solid tumor such as melanoma, head and neck, liver or kidney cancer. Sequenced material: CD4+ or CD8+ T cells sorted from blood, taken in a trial of the OX40 agonist ivuxolimab. CDR3 bases: TGTGCCAGCAGCGTAGATAGTGGGGGAGCGAGGACCCAGTACTTC. As protein: CASSVDSGGARTQYF.